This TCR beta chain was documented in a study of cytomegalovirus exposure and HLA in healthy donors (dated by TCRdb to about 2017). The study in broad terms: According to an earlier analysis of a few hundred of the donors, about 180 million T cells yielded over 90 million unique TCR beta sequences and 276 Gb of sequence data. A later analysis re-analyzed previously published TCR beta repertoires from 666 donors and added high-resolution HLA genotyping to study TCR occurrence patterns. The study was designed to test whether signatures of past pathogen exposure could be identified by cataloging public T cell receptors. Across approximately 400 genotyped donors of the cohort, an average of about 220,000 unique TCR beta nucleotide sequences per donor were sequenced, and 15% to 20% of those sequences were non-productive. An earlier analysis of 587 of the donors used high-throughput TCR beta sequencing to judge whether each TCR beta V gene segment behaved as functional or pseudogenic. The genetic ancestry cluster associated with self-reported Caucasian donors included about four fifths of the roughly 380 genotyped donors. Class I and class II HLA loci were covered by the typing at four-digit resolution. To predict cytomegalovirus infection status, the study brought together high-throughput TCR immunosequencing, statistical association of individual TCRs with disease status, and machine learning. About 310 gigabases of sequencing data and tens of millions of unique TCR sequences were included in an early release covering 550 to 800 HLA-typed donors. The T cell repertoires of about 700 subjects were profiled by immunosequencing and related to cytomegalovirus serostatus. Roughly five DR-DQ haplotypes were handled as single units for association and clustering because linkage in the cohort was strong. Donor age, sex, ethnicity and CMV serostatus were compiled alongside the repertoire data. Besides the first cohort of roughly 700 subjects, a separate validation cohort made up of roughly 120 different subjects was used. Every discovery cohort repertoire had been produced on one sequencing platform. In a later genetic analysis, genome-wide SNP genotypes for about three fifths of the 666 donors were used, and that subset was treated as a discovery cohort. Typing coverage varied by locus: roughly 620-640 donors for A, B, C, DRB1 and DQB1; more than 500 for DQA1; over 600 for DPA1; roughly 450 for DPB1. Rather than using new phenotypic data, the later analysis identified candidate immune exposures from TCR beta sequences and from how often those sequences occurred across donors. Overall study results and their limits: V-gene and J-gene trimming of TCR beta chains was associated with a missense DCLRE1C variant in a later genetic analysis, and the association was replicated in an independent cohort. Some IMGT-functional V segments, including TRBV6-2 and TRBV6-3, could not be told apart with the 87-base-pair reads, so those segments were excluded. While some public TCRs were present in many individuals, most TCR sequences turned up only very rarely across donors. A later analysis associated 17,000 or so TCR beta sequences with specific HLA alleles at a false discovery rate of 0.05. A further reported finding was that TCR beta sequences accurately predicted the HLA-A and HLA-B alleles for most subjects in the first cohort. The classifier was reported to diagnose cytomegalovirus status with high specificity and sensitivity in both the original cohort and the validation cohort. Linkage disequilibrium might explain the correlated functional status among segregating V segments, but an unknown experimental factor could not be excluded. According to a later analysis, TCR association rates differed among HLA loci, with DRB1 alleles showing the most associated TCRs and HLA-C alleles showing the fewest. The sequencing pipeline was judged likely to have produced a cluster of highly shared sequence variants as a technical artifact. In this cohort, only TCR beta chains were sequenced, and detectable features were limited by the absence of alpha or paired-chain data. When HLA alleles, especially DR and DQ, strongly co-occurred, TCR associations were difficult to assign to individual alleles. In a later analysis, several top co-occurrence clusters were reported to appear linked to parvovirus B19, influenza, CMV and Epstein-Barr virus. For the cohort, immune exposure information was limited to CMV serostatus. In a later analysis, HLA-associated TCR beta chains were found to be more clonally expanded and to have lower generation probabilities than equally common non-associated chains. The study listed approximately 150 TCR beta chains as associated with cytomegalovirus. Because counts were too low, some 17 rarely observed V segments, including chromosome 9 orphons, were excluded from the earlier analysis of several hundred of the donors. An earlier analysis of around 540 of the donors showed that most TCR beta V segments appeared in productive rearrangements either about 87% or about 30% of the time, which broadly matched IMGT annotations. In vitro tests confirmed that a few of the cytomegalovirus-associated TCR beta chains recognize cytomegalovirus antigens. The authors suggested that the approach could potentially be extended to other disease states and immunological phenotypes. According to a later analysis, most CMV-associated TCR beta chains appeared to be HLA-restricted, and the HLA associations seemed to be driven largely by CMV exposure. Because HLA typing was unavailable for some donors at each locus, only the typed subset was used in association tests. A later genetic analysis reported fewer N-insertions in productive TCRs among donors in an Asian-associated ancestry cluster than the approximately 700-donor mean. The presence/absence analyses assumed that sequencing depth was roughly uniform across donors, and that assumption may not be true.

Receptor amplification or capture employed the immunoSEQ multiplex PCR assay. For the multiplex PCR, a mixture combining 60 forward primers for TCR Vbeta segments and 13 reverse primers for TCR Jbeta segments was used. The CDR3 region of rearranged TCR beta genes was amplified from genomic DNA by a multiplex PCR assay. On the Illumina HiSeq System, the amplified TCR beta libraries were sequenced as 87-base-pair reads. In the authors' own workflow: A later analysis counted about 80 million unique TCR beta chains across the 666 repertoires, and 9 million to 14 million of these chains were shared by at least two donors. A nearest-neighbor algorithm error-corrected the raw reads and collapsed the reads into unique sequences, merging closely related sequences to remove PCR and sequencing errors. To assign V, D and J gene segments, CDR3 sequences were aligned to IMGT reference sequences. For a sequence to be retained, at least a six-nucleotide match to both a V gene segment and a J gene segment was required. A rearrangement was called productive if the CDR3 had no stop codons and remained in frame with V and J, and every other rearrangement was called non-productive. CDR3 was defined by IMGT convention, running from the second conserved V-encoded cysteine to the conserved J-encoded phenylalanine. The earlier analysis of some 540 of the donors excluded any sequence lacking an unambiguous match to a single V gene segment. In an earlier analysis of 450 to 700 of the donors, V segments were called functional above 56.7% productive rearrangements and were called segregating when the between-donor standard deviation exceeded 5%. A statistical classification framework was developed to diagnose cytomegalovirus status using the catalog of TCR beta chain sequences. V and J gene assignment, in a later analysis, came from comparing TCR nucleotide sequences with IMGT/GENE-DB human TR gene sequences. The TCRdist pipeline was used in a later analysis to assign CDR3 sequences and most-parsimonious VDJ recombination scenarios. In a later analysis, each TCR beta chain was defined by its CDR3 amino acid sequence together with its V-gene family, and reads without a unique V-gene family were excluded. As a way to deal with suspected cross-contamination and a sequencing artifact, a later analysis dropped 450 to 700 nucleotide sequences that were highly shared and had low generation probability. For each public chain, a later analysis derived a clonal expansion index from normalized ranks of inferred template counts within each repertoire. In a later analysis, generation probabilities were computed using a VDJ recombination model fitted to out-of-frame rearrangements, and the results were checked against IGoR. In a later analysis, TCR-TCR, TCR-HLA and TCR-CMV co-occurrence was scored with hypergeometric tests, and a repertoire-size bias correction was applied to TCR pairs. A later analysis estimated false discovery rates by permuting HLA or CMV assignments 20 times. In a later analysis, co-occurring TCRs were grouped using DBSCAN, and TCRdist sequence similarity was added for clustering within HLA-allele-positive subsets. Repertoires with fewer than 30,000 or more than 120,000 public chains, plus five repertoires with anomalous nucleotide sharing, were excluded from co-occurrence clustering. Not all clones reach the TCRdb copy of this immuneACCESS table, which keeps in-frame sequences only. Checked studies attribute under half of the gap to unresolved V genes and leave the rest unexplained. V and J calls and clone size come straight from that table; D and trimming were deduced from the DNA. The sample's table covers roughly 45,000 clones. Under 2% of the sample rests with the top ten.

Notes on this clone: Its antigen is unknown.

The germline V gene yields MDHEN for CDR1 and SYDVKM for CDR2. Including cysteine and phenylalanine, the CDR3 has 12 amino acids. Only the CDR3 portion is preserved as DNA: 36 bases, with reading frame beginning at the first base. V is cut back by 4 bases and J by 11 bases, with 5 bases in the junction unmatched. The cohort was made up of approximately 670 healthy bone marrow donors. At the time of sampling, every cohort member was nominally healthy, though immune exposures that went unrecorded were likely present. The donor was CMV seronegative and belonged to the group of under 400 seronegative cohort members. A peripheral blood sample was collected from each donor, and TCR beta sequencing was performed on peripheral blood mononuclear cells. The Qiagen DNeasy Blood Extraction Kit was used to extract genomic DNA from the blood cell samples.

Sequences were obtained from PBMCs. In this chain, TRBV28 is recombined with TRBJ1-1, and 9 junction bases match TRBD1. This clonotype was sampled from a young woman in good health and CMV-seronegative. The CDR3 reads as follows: CASSYQQGAAFF. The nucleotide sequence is TGTGCCAGCAGTTATCAACAGGGGGCGGCTTTCTTT.